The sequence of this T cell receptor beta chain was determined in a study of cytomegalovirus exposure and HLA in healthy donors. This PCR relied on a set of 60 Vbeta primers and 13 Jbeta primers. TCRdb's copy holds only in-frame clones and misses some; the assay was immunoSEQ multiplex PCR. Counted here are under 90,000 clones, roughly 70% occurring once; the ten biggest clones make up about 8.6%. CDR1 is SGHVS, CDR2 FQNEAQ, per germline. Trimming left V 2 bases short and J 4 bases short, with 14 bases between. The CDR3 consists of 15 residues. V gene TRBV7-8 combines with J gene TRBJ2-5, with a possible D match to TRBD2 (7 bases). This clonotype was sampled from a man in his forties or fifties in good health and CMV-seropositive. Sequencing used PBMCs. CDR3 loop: CASSLMGGAGETQYF. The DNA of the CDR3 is TGTGCCAGCAGCTTAATGGGGGGGGCCGGAGAGACCCAGTACTTC. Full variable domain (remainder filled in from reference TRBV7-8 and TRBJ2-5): GAGVSQSPRYKVAKRGQDVALRCDPISGHVSLFWYQQALGQGPEFLTYFQNEAQLDKSGLPSDRFFAERPEGSVSTLKIQRTQQEDSAVYLCASSLMGGAGETQYFGPGTRLLVL.